Listed here is a single TCR beta chain. It lacks a known antigen. The input lacks base qualities; no much larger clone sits a single base away. The identical CDR3 is also encoded by other nucleotide sequences in the sample. For the CD8 naive samples, CD45RO-negative cells were positively selected for CCR7, yielding a CD45RA+CCR7+ population from which TemRA cells were excluded. The donors were healthy, HIV-negative adults with no recently reported acute infections or vaccinations. All donors were Caucasian adults living in Nashville, Tennessee, USA. After blood collection by leukapheresis, PBMCs were isolated using Ficoll-Histopaque density gradient centrifugation and then cryopreserved in the vapor phase of liquid nitrogen. Purity and quantity of every magnetically sorted T cell population were checked by analytical flow cytometry. Each sorted fraction had its genomic DNA isolated and then quantified by UV absorbance on a Nanodrop 2000c.

The sample is drawn from a study of shared clonotypes between healthy human individuals (dated by TCRdb to 2020 to 2022). Concerning the study at large: Three men and a couple of women, aged 18 to 49 years, made up the cohort. To estimate repertoire size and how much clonotype sharing occurs between individuals, the study deeply sequenced the blood TCR repertoires of five healthy adults. Leukapheresis yielded between about 0.85 and 9 billion PBMCs per donor. To increase sequencing depth and limit assay-specific biases, different laboratories used diverse techniques to prepare libraries and sequence TCR repertoires. For each donor, three plates each were used for CD4 naive and CD4 memory, two plates were used for CD8 naive, and one plate was used for CD8 memory.

There are 11 amino acids in the CDR3, from cysteine to phenylalanine inclusive. CDR3 DNA only is kept here, 33 bases in frame from base 1. V gives up 5 bases and J gives up 8 bases, and the segment between their germline ends measures 9 bases. From a lookup of the germline V gene, CDR1 and CDR2 are SNHLY and FYNNEI. Results the study describes overall, beyond this receptor: Larger estimated clonotype richness was generally found for naive subsets than for memory subsets. Sampling was restricted to blood, and TCR repertoires in tissues likely differ from the TCR repertoires found in blood. Because the study included a small number of donors, the genetic and exposure-history diversity represented was limited. Higher generation probabilities were observed for clonotypes shared by all four sorted-subset donors than for non-shared clonotypes. Incomplete sequencing was indicated by rarefaction of sorted-subset datasets, despite the large sequencing depth. Across several donors, around 5% of naive CD4, over 3% of naive CD8, about 2.3% of memory CD4, and approximately 0.4% of memory CD8 clonotypes were shared. Based on pairwise subsampling, the degree of clonotype sharing among donors was expected to be affected by sequencing depth.

Using the deep immunoSEQ assay, multiplex PCR amplified TCR CDR3 regions from genomic DNA. For each cell subset, the extracted genomic DNA was distributed evenly across all wells of several immunoSEQ 96-well plates, and each plate served as one replicate. For sorted subsets, approximately 190 ng of genomic DNA, equivalent to 25,000 to 35,000 T cell genomes, went into each replicate PCR. The purified libraries were quantified using a Qubit 3.0 fluorometer, sized with a Bioanalyzer 2100, and then quantified again using the KAPA Library Quantification kit. Each immunoSEQ 96-well plate was sequenced on its own single-read 150-cycle Illumina NextSeq 550 flow cell. For the original study's pipeline: Because only junctional sequences without quality scores were contained in the immunoSEQ output, filtering matching that applied to full-length reads could not be performed. Sequences were annotated with PyIR, a Python wrapper for IgBLAST v1.9, and V/J genes and CDR3 were assigned using IMGT germline references. Reads with weak V/J assignments (E-value above 1e-6), missing CDR3, stop codons, out-of-frame junctions, or ambiguous translated residues were removed. V3J clonotypes were defined as sequences sharing an identical inferred V gene, J gene, and CDR3 amino acid sequence. The percentage overlap between two repertoires was calculated by dividing the number of shared unique clonotypes by the size of the smaller repertoire. Richness of each repertoire was evaluated using RTK rarefaction, the Chao1 estimator, and Recon v2.1 estimates of unobserved clonotypes. For all TCRbeta clonotypes obtained by the gDNA method from several donors, generation probabilities were computed with OLGA. Sourced from immuneACCESS, this table was stored by TCRdb with only in-frame sequences that have V and J called. A share of the clones is absent; for the studies checked, an unresolved V gene accounts for under half, and the remainder has no known explanation. The DNA was the basis for D and trimming; V, J and clone size are from that table. For this sample there are 600,000 or so clones; roughly 96% appear just once. The ten most abundant clones make up approximately 0.12% of the sample.

The chain is made from TRBV2 and TRBJ1-2; the D region possibly corresponds to TRBD1 (5 bases align). Sample: naive CD8+ T cells sorted from blood. The cell subset or site label, as the study defines it: CD45RA+CCR7+. The receptor was derived from a woman in her 30s in good health. The CDR3 region: CASSTGLGYTF. The nucleotides are TGTGCCAGCAGTACAGGCCTAGGCTACACCTTC.